These 22 T cell receptor beta chains originate from one sample sequenced in a study of shared clonotypes between healthy human individuals. Naive CD8 cells lacked CD45RO, underwent positive selection for CCR7 and left out terminally differentiated effector memory CD45RA+ cells. The repertoire was sequenced with immunoSEQ multiplex PCR; TCRdb's copy has only in-frame clones and lacks some. The data hold 800,000 to 950,000 clones, with about 96% observed a single time. The specimen was naive CD8+ T cells sorted from blood. These receptors were taken from a young man in good health.

The chain has TRBV7-9 and TRBJ2-4; D is uncertain. The germline V gene encodes CDR1 SEHNR and CDR2 FQNEAQ (reference sequence). Deletions cut 5 bases from V and 0 bases from J, with 17 bases between. The CDR3 totals 17 residues. The chain's CDR3 is CASSHVVQDLAKNIQYF. Here the CDR3 DNA reads TGTGCCAGCAGCCACGTGGTTCAAGATCTAGCCAAAAACATTCAGTACTTC.

The V gene is TRBV5-4, the J gene TRBJ1-2; TRBD1 might be the D (6 bases). There are 12 residues in the CDR3. Germline V gene sequence: CDR1 SGHNT, CDR2 YYREEE (reference sequence). V lost 1 base to trimming and J lost 8 bases, with 9 bases between them. This CDR3 reads CASSLQGRGYTF. The CDR3 region has the DNA TGTGCCAGCAGCTTGCAGGGGCGAGGCTACACCTTC.

The chain employs TRBV19 and TRBJ2-7; unclear D gene. CDR1 is LNHDA, CDR2 SQIVND, per germline (reference sequence). The CDR3 extends over 13 amino acids. V was clipped by 6 bases and J by 5 bases, with 14 bases between them. CDR3 sequence reads: CASRPTVGDEQYF. CDR3 DNA sequence: TGTGCCAGTAGACCCACCGTTGGGGACGAGCAGTACTTC.

The V gene is TRBV7-9, the J gene TRBJ2-1; D ambiguous. Trimming pared 3 bases from V and 5 bases from J, leaving 5 bases between. The germline CDR1 and CDR2 sequences are SEHNR and FQNEAQ (reference sequence). The CDR3 contains 12 residues. The chain's CDR3 is CASSLTHNEQFF. The DNA of the CDR3 is TGTGCCAGCAGCTTGACCCACAATGAGCAGTTCTTC. The whole variable domain, filled in from reference TRBV7-9 and TRBJ2-1, reads DTGVSQNPRHKITKRGQNVTFRCDPISEHNRLYWYRQTLGQGPEFLTYFQNEAQLEKSRLLSDRFSAERPKGSFSTLEIQRTEQGDSAMYLCASSLTHNEQFFGPGTRLTVL.

Only one count was recorded for this clone. This rearrangement joins TRBV2 to TRBJ2-5, with 14 bases lining up with TRBD2. Germline-derived CDR1 and CDR2 are SNHLY and FYNNEI. CDR3 length equals 17 residues. V trimming: 7 bases; J trimming: 5 bases; junction bases outside the gene matches: 12. DNA for the CDR3: TGTGCCAGCACTTGGACTAGCGGGAGGAACGGTGAGGAGACCCAGTACTTC. It encodes CASTWTSGRNGEETQYF.

This chain connects TRBV27 to TRBJ2-7; TRBD1 matches 10 bases. The CDR3 is 16 amino acids. CDR1 MNHEY and CDR2 SMNVEV come from the germline V gene (reference sequence). V shed 3 bases, J shed 2 bases, and the junction held 7 bases outside the gene matches. The CDR3 region is CASSFIGGTGAYEQYF. The DNA of the CDR3 is TGTGCCAGCAGTTTCATAGGAGGGACAGGGGCCTACGAGCAGTACTTC.

This chain connects TRBV11-2 to TRBJ1-3; perhaps TRBD1 as D (5 bases). The ends were cut back, 3 bases at V and 0 bases at J, with 12 bases in the middle. Germline V CDR1 and CDR2: SGHAT, FQNNGV. CDR3 size: 16 residues. CDR3 DNA: TGTGCCAGCAGCTTGGGGCCCTATAGCTCTGGAAACACCATATATTTT. Its translation is CASSLGPYSSGNTIYF.

This chain joins TRBV4-3 and TRBJ1-1; D gene uncertain. Trimming removed 0 bases from V and 0 bases from J, with 14 bases in between. Germline CDR1 LGHNA, CDR2 YSLEER. This CDR3 contains 17 residues. CDR3 loop: CASSQDRAFNMNTEAFF. CDR3 coding DNA: TGCGCCAGCAGCCAAGATAGGGCCTTTAACATGAACACTGAAGCTTTCTTT.

This chain links TRBV19 with TRBJ2-1; D is ambiguous. V was trimmed by 3 bases and J by 5 bases, leaving 2 bases between them. Per germline, CDR1 LNHDA and CDR2 SQIVND (reference sequence). The CDR3 length is 11 residues. CDR3 amino acids: CASSIHNEQFF. CDR3 DNA sequence: TGTGCCAGTAGTATCCACAATGAGCAGTTCTTC.

CDR3 residues: CASSAGAGSIIVHEQYF. The CDR3 coding sequence is TGTGCCAGCAGCGCAGGGGCAGGGTCCATAATAGTCCACGAGCAGTACTTC. The V and J genes are TRBV7-6 and TRBJ2-7, with D perhaps TRBD1 (6 bases). Germline lookup yields CDR1 SGHVS and CDR2 FNYEAQ. This CDR3 spans 17 amino acids. V shed 5 bases and J shed 5 bases, with 25 bases lying between them. Supplemented by reference TRBV7-6 and TRBJ2-7, the full variable domain reads GAGVSQSPRYKVTKRGQDVALRCDPISGHVSLYWYRQALGQGPEFLTYFNYEAQQDKSGLPNDRFSAERPEGSISTLTIQRTEQRDSAMYRCASSAGAGSIIVHEQYFGPGTRLTVT.

As for this clone: In the same sample, other DNA sequences code for this CDR3. The chain uses TRBV5-1 and TRBJ1-1; unclear D gene. V lost 0 bases and J lost 2, with 5 bases in between. The germline CDR1 and CDR2 sequences are SGHRS and YFSETQ. The CDR3 covers 13 residues. DNA for the CDR3: TGCGCCAGCAGCTTGGACACCAACACTGAAGCTTTCTTT. Its protein product is CASSLDTNTEAFF.

V usage is TRBV29-1 and J usage is TRBJ2-7; D ambiguous. V gave up 3 bases and J gave up 2 bases, with 5 bases separating them. The CDR3 has 11 residues. From germline, CDR1 is SQVTM and CDR2 ANQGSEA. The CDR3 coding sequence is TGCAGCGTTGAGGAAACCTACGAGCAGTACTTC. Its protein product is CSVEETYEQYF.

V is TRBV27 and J is TRBJ2-7; 8 bases align to TRBD2. J gave up 4 bases and V 8 bases, and 7 bases lay outside the gene matches. The CDR3 totals 13 residues. Germline values: CDR1 MNHEY, CDR2 SMNVEV (reference sequence). The CDR3 loop is CASRGSGSYEQYF. The DNA for the CDR3 is TGTGCCAGCCGGGGGAGCGGGAGTTACGAGCAGTACTTC.

This rearrangement joins TRBV28 to TRBJ1-2; weak D call: TRBD1 (5 bases). The CDR3 covers 15 residues. Germline loops: CDR1 MDHEN, CDR2 SYDVKM. Trimming cost V 6 bases and J 7 bases, with 21 bases left between them. CDR3: CASSETAAWGGGYTF. In DNA form, the CDR3 reads TGTGCCAGCAGCGAGACAGCCGCGTGGGGAGGTGGCTACACCTTC.

The chain joins TRBV25-1 to TRBJ1-1; D remains ambiguous. Germline CDR1 MGHDK, CDR2 SYGVNS. This CDR3 spans 15 amino acids. V shed 1 base and J shed 6 bases, with 15 bases lying between them. This CDR3 reads CASSEWERGRAEAFF. CDR3 nucleotide sequence: TGTGCCAGCAGTGAATGGGAACGAGGAAGGGCTGAAGCTTTCTTT.

The chain couples TRBV28 to TRBJ2-7, with TRBD1 as a possible D gene (6 bases). Per the germline V gene, CDR1 is MDHEN and CDR2 is SYDVKM. Trimming cost V 6 bases and J 1 base, with 19 bases left between them. The CDR3 covers 16 residues. CDR3 region: CASSSLGQQLSYEQYF. In DNA, the CDR3 is TGTGCCAGCAGCTCTCTCGGACAGCAACTATCCTACGAGCAGTACTTC.

The genes are TRBV27 and TRBJ2-7; TRBD2 matches 12 bases. The CDR3 has 15 amino acids. The J segment lost 3 bases and the V segment lost 6 bases, leaving 6 bases of the junction unmatched. Germline CDR1 MNHEY, CDR2 SMNVEV (reference sequence). This CDR3 reads CASRLGLAGNYEQYF. CDR3 in DNA: TGTGCCAGCAGACTAGGACTAGCGGGAAACTACGAGCAGTACTTC.

This clone has a single count. V usage is TRBV7-8 and J usage is TRBJ2-7; 7 bases agree with TRBD1. The CDR3 length is 16 residues. Germline V CDR1 and CDR2: SGHVS, FQNEAQ. V lost 2 bases, J lost 0 bases, and 7 bases stayed unmatched. The CDR3 region is CASSLSPGQSSYEQYF. CDR3 coding DNA: TGTGCCAGCAGCTTATCACCGGGACAGAGCTCCTACGAGCAGTACTTC.

This chain connects TRBV5-1 to TRBJ2-7, with TRBD2 matching 12 bases. Losses at the gene ends were 3 bases for V and 3 bases for J; bases not matched to a gene: 4. Germline-derived CDR1 and CDR2 are SGHRS and YFSETQ. The CDR3 length is 15 residues. The CDR3 DNA reads as TGCGCCAGCAGCTCGGAGGGACTAGCGGGCTACGAGCAGTACTTC. Amino acids: CASSSEGLAGYEQYF.

The chain carries TRBV10-3 and TRBJ1-2; no reliable D call. The CDR3 contains 17 residues. The V gene lost 4 bases and the J gene lost 3 bases, with 21 bases spanning the gap. The germline CDR1 and CDR2 sequences are ENHRY and SYGVKD. This CDR3 is CAISGTSGEVFHYGYTF. As DNA, the CDR3 is TGTGCCATCAGTGGAACCAGCGGGGAGGTGTTCCACTATGGCTACACCTTC.

The chain uses TRBV28 and TRBJ2-3; D is undetermined. The V gene's germline CDR1 is MDHEN and CDR2 SYDVKM. Trimming cost V 7 bases and J 7 bases, with 9 bases left between them. There are 11 residues in the CDR3. This chain's CDR3 is CASTETYTQYF. The CDR3 DNA reads as TGTGCCAGCACTGAGACATATACGCAGTATTTT.

This chain links TRBV9 with TRBJ2-1; TRBD2 might be the D (5 bases). Trimming shortened V by 0 bases and J by 5 bases, and 12 bases separated the two germline ends. This CDR3 spans 15 amino acids. The germline V gene has CDR1 SGDLS and CDR2 YYNGEE. The CDR3 sequence: CASSVGGSFDNEQFF. CDR3 nucleotide sequence: TGTGCCAGCAGCGTAGGTGGGAGTTTCGACAATGAGCAGTTCTTC.